The 12 T cell receptor beta chains given below trace back to one sample, sequenced in a study of blood T cell repertoires in COVID-19. TCRdb keeps only in-frame clones here, not all; method: immunoSEQ multiplex PCR. The data contain some 320,000 clones, about 90% of them seen just once; the ten biggest clones take up 8.5% to 14%. Sequenced: peripheral blood. The receptors were sampled from a woman between 25 and 40 years old with COVID-19, enrolled during active disease.

This chain links TRBV3-1 (or the pseudogene TRBV3-2) with TRBJ1-3, with D hard to call. The CDR3 spans 16 residues. V lost 1 base and J 4 bases, leaving 14 bases between the germline ends. Germline V gives CDR1 LGHDT, CDR2 YNNKEL (reference sequence). The CDR3 loop is CASSQGGIRLGNTIYF. In nucleotides, the CDR3 is TGTGCCAGCAGCCAAGGAGGGATTCGGCTCGGAAACACCATATATTTT.

The rearrangement links TRBV18 to TRBJ2-1; 8 nucleotides align to TRBD1. V shed 0 bases and J 6 bases; nucleotides not matched to a gene: 4. The CDR3 totals 15 residues. Germline V gene data show CDR1 as KGHSH and CDR2 as LQKENI. DNA of the CDR3: TGTGCCAGCTCACCACCCGGACAGGGCTTCAATGAGCAGTTCTTC. It encodes CASSPPGQGFNEQFF.

This chain connects TRBV29-1 to TRBJ1-5; D uncertain. Trimming pared 4 bases from V and 3 bases from J, leaving 10 bases between. The length of the CDR3 is 13 residues. CDR1 is SQVTM and CDR2 is ANQGSEA in the germline V gene. This CDR3 reads CSVAYSANQPQHF. In nucleotides, the CDR3 is TGCAGCGTTGCTTACAGTGCCAATCAGCCCCAGCATTTT.

V usage is TRBV18 and J usage is TRBJ2-1; TRBD1 might be the D (7 bases). Trimming took off 2 bases at V and 4 bases at J, with 12 bases between the two ends. CDR1 and CDR2 from the germline V gene are KGHSH and LQKENI. The CDR3 runs to 15 residues. The CDR3, as DNA: TGTGCCAGCTCACCATTGACAGGGAGGTACAATGAGCAGTTCTTC. Its protein product is CASSPLTGRYNEQFF.

The chain recombines TRBV21-1 with TRBJ1-5; TRBD1, the D gene given by the table, was not confirmed from the DNA. TRBV21-1 is a listed pseudogene. This CDR3 contains 14 residues. The CDR3 region is CASSKPGVNQPQHF. CDR3 bases: TGTGCCAGCAGCAAACCAGGGGTCAATCAGCCCCAGCATTTT.

In DNA, the CDR3 is TGTGCCACCAGTGACCTTAGCCAGTCCTATGGCTACACCTTC. Amino acids: CATSDLSQSYGYTF. The chain uses TRBV24-1 and TRBJ1-2; no clear D gene. CDR3 length equals 14 residues. Germline V gives CDR1 KGHDR, CDR2 SFDVKD. V shed 4 bases and J shed 4 bases, with 12 bases lying between them.

This clone showed up just once. The V call is TRBV4-1, the J call TRBJ1-4; D remains unclear. V lost 1 base to trimming and J lost 4 bases, with 10 bases between them. The CDR3 is 15 amino acids. CDR1 and CDR2 (germline): MGHRA, YSYEKL. The CDR3 loop is CASSQANGFNEKLFF. CDR3 DNA sequence: TGCGCCAGCAGCCAAGCGAACGGTTTTAATGAAAAACTGTTTTTT.

The chain is built from TRBV5-1 and TRBJ1-2; D gene ambiguous. The CDR3 runs 15 residues. The germline V gene has CDR1 SGHRS and CDR2 YFSETQ. V shed 2 bases and J shed 7 bases, with 18 bases lying between them. The CDR3 DNA is TGCGCCAGCAGCTTCACTTCACCGGGTACCGGTGGCTACACCTTC. Residues: CASSFTSPGTGGYTF.

CDR3 bases: TGTGCCGCGGGGTCGAACACTGAAGCTTTCTTT. Translation: CAAGSNTEAFF. The J gene is TRBJ1-1, the V gene TRBV10-3; D unclear. Trimming left V 11 bases short and J 1 base short, with 8 bases between. Germline lookup yields CDR1 ENHRY and CDR2 SYGVKD. CDR3 length: 11 residues.

Regarding this clone: The sample holds other DNA sequences that translate to the same CDR3. The rearrangement uses TRBV29-1 and TRBJ2-7; the D is unclear. The germline V gene encodes CDR1 SQVTM and CDR2 ANQGSEA. The V and J ends lost 1 base and 3 bases respectively, with 4 bases between them. CDR3 length: 11 amino acids. CDR3 in DNA: TGCAGCGTTGAAGTCGGCTACGAGCAGTACTTC. Translation: CSVEVGYEQYF.

This rearrangement joins TRBV27 to TRBJ1-1; 7 positions agree with TRBD1. The CDR3 has 14 residues. In germline, CDR1 is MNHEY, CDR2 SMNVEV (reference sequence). Trimming at V came to 5 bases and at J to 0 bases, leaving 3 bases not matched to a gene. CDR3 bases: TGTGCCAGCAGTCGGGACAGTTTGAACACTGAAGCTTTCTTT. Protein sequence: CASSRDSLNTEAFF.

The chain is built from TRBV6-5 and TRBJ1-1; D ambiguous. The CDR3 contains 14 residues. Looked up from germline, CDR1 is MNHEY and CDR2 is SVGAGI. V was clipped by 3 bases and J by 1 base, with 9 bases between them. The CDR3 sequence is CASSYLDTNTEAFF. Here the CDR3 DNA reads TGTGCCAGCAGTTATCTTGACACGAACACTGAAGCTTTCTTT.